A single T cell receptor (beta chain) is shown here with its context. As handled by the study authors: Counts of nucleated cells, estimated from reference gene primer amplification, were obtained. This table comes from immunoSEQ multiplex PCR, and its TCRdb copy is limited to in-frame clones, with some not included. The DNA was the basis for D and trimming; V, J and clone size are from that table. The profile covers 200,000 to 250,000 clones, with 70% to 90% appearing a single time and about 10% taken by the ten largest. This sample stems from a study of blood T cell repertoires in COVID-19. Study background: Samples taken during acute and convalescent COVID-19 were collected in the United States, Italy and Spain.

Across about 22 US areas, participants ranged in age from about 18 to 90 years. Participant-reported clinical history was the basis for cohort assignment. This TCR came from a man aged 25-45 years who had recovered from COVID-19. The sequencing input was PBMCs or T cells enriched from blood (not recorded which).

CDR3 residues: CASSQAVAGINTDTQYF. In DNA, the CDR3 is TGCGCCAGCAGCCAGGCAGTAGCGGGCATAAACACAGATACGCAGTATTTT. This sequence joins TRBV4-1 and TRBJ2-3, with TRBD2 matching over 7 bases. The CDR3 has 17 amino acids. CDR1 is MGHRA and CDR2 is YSYEKL in the germline V gene. The V and J ends lost 3 bases and 2 bases, in that order; junction bases with no gene match: 11.